The entry below describes one TCR beta chain. Its antigen remains unknown. It was at deep level that the assay was run. In the original workflow: Junction-only immunoSEQ data arrived without quality scores, meaning filtering differed. Some clones are missing from TCRdb's copy, which holds only in-frame ones; the method was immunoSEQ multiplex PCR. V and J calls and clone size come straight from that table; D and trimming were deduced from the DNA. The table records under 130,000 clones, less than 75% of them present only once. This specimen comes from a study of shared clonotypes between healthy human individuals. Germline V gives CDR1 MNHNS, CDR2 SASEGT. The CDR3 runs 15 residues. Trimming cost V 5 bases and J 5 bases, with 16 bases left between them. Study-wide points: Some clonotypes were shared by all four sorted-subset donors, while others were not shared. The non-shared ones had lower generation probabilities than the shared ones.

The V and J genes are TRBV6-1 and TRBJ1-5; TRBD1 is a possible D gene (5 bases). The sequence derives from a woman in her twenties or thirties in good health. The sample was memory CD8+ T cells sorted from blood. Subset meaning: CD45RO+ cells pooled with CCR7-negative TemRA cells. The CDR3 is CASSSRDRIYQPQHF. CDR3 coding DNA: TGTGCCAGCAGTAGCCGGGACCGTATCTATCAGCCCCAGCATTTT.